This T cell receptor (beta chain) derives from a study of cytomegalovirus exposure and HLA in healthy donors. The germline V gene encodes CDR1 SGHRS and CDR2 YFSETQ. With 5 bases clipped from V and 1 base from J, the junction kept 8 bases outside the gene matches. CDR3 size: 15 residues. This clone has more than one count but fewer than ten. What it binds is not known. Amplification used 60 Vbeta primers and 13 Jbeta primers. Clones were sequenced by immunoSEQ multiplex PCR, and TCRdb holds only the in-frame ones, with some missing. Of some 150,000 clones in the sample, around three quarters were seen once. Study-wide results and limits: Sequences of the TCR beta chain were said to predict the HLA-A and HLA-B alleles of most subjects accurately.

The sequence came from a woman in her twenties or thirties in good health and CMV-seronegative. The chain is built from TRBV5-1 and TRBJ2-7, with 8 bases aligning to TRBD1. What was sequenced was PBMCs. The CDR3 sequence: CASRWSDRVSYEQYF. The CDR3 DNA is TGCGCCAGCAGATGGTCGGACAGGGTTTCCTACGAGCAGTACTTC.